The 2 T cell receptor beta chains presented below share a single source sample, sequenced in a study of radiation and T cells in renal cell carcinoma. Described time point: blood 2 weeks post-SBRT. As for treatment: 15 Gy SBRT to primary tumor, nephrectomy 4 weeks later. Method: immunoSEQ multiplex PCR; TCRdb's copy keeps in-frame clones and lacks some. The sample lists some 120,000 clones, approximately 78% seen once, with around 1.8% in the top ten. The source was blood, collected from a patient whose treatment included radiotherapy and nephrectomy. All receptors derive from a woman aged 55-70 years with renal cell carcinoma.

This clone was seen repeatedly, ten times or more. The chain links TRBV11-2 to TRBJ1-2; D unclear. Germline lookup yields CDR1 SGHAT and CDR2 FQNNGV. This CDR3 is built from 12 residues. V shed 0 bases and J shed 3 bases, with 2 bases lying between them. DNA of the CDR3: TGTGCCAGCAGCTTAGATGACTATGGCTACACCTTC. It is translated as CASSLDDYGYTF.

The V and J genes are TRBV9 and TRBJ1-3; D remains unclear. Germline CDR1 is SGDLS and CDR2 is YYNGEE. V shed 0 bases and J shed 9 bases, with 10 bases lying between them. CDR3 length: 13 amino acids. The CDR3 protein is CASSVEGGSTIYF. The CDR3 DNA sequence: TGTGCCAGCAGCGTAGAAGGAGGGAGCACCATATATTTT.